This TCR beta chain was captured by sequencing in a study of cytomegalovirus exposure and HLA in healthy donors. Study-wide results and caveats: Later work found that TCR association rates differed between HLA loci; DRB1 had the most and HLA-C the fewest. It was assumed in the presence/absence analyses that sequencing depth was roughly uniform across donors.

As to this clone: As yet, its antigen is unknown.

Germline CDR1 reads SGHVS; CDR2 reads FQNEAQ. The CDR3 runs to 14 residues. J was trimmed by 3 bases and V by 3 bases; bases with no gene match: 1. The PCR contained 60 Vbeta and 13 Jbeta primers. Profiling relied on immunoSEQ multiplex PCR, and the TCRdb table lists in-frame clones only, not all of them. This table holds more than 95,000 clones, roughly a tenth found once. The receptor was derived from a woman between 18 and 30 years old in good health and CMV-seropositive. Sequenced input: PBMCs. This chain joins TRBV7-8 and TRBJ2-1; TRBD1 matches at 8 bases. In DNA form, the CDR3 reads TGTGCCAGCAGCTTCAGGGGGCGCTACAATGAGCAGTTCTTC. Translated, it gives CASSFRGRYNEQFF.